This T cell receptor (beta chain) was sequenced in a study of CD8+ T cells in alopecia areata. Study-wide context: Treated patients received oral tofacitinib, 5 to 10 mg twice daily.

Extraction of RNA preceded its reverse transcription into cDNA, which served as the sequencing template. Measured with immunoSEQ multiplex PCR; TCRdb has only the in-frame clones, and not every one. The top ten clones hold over 10% of a sample with about 180,000 clones, around 71% of them seen once. About this clone: The antigen remains undetermined.

Study outcomes and limitations: Mice showed clearer TCR sharing than patients did, a gap that was possibly HLA-related. Sequence data from scalp samples additionally include resident alphabeta T cells of normal skin.

Cell sorting was applied to PBMCs, and CD4+ and CD8+ T cells were collected. Sample: CD8+ T cells sorted from blood, taken at week 0. The clonotype was recovered from a human donor with alopecia areata.

Written as DNA, the CDR3 is TGTGCCAGCAGCCCACCACACTATAATTCACCCCTCCACTTT. Translation: CASSPPHYNSPLHF. The V call is TRBV28, the J call TRBJ1-6; no definite D call. Germline loops: CDR1 MDHEN, CDR2 SYDVKM. The germline V and J ends were trimmed by 6 bases and 3 bases, with 9 bases remaining between them. This CDR3 region has 14 residues.